These T cell receptor beta chains were read from a single sample in a study of PD-1 blockade in classical Hodgkin lymphoma. The table came from immunoSEQ multiplex PCR; TCRdb's copy has only in-frame clones and leaves some out. The data contain 35,000 to 45,000 clones, around 70% of them singletons. This material consisted of peripheral blood mononuclear cells (PBMCs), taken before the second cycle of nivolumab. These TCRs come from a human donor with classical Hodgkin lymphoma. Each CDR3 is given with its conserved first and last residue. A D gene is named only where the DNA matches it firmly. A clone size is listed for some rows: how often the clone was seen (once, few, many), or a class if it is expanded.

DNA,CDR3,D,V,J,size
TGTGCCAGCAGCTTCTCAGCGGGGATCAGCACAGATACGCAGTATTTT,CASSFSAGISTDTQYF,TRBD2,TRBV11-1,TRBJ2-3,.
TGTGCCAGCAGCGAGGGAGGGGGCACTGAAGCTTTCTTT,CASSEGGGTEAFF,.,TRBV7-9,TRBJ1-1,.
TGTGCCTGCGCACGGGAGACCTCCTACGAGCAGTACTTC,CACARETSYEQYF,.,TRBV28,TRBJ2-7,.
TGTGCCAGCAGCTTAGGACAGGGCCCCTACAATGAGCAGTTCTTC,CASSLGQGPYNEQFF,TRBD1,TRBV7-9,TRBJ2-1,.
TGTGCCAGCAGTTACCGGTTCAGCTCCTACGAGCAGTACTTC,CASSYRFSSYEQYF,.,TRBV6-6,TRBJ2-7,.
TGTGCCAGCAGTCCGACAGGCGCAGCTACGGAGCAGTACTTC,CASSPTGAATEQYF,.,TRBV6-1,TRBJ2-7,.
TGTGCCAGCAGTCATTGGGGACAGTCCTACGAGCAGTACTTC,CASSHWGQSYEQYF,TRBD1,TRBV6-6,TRBJ2-7,.
TGTGCCAGTAGTATTTCGGCAGTTGGTGCTATCACCATATATTTT,CASSISAVGAITIYF,.,TRBV19,TRBJ1-3,few
TGTGCCAGCAGTTTCGTGCCAAATCAGCCCCAGCATTTT,CASSFVPNQPQHF,.,TRBV28,TRBJ1-5,.
TGTGCCAGCAGTCCCGGGCGAGGGGCAACTAATGAAAAACTGTTTTTT,CASSPGRGATNEKLFF,.,TRBV7-9,TRBJ1-4,.
TGTGCCAGCAGCTTTAGGACAGGAGATAGGAGACCCCTCCACTTT,CASSFRTGDRRPLHF,TRBD1,TRBV7-3,TRBJ1-6,.
TGTGCCAGCAGCCAAGAGCCCATCCCTGTGACACAGGCCCTCCACTTT,CASSQEPIPVTQALHF,.,TRBV4-2,TRBJ1-6,.
TGTGCCAGCAGTGTAGTGGGACAGGGGGGAGAGACCCAGTACTTC,CASSVVGQGGETQYF,TRBD1,TRBV6-1,TRBJ2-5,.
TGCGCCAGCAGCTTGGCCCCCGGGGCCTACGAGCAGTACTTC,CASSLAPGAYEQYF,.,TRBV5-1,TRBJ2-7,.
TGTGCCAGCAGCTACGGGACGGCAAGGAACACTGAAGCTTTCTTT,CASSYGTARNTEAFF,.,TRBV5-6,TRBJ1-1,.
TGTGCCAGCAGTGAAGGGACTCGATCTATCCAGTTCTTC,CASSEGTRSIQFF,.,TRBV2,TRBJ2-1,medium-sized
TGTGCCAGCAGCGTAGATGGGAGGTCCGGGGAGCTGTTTTTT,CASSVDGRSGELFF,.,TRBV9,TRBJ2-2,.
TGTGCCAGCAACTTAGCGGGGGTGGAGACCCAGTACTTC,CASNLAGVETQYF,TRBD2,TRBV6-6,TRBJ2-5,.
TGTGCCAGCAGTTACTCGCACGGGTCCTACGAGCAGTACTTC,CASSYSHGSYEQYF,.,TRBV6-6,TRBJ2-7,.
TGTGCCAGCAGTGGTGAGATGAACACTGAAGCTTTCTTT,CASSGEMNTEAFF,.,TRBV2,TRBJ1-1,.
TGTGCCAGCAGACCCCCGGGGGTCTCTGGAAACACCATATATTTT,CASRPPGVSGNTIYF,.,TRBV6-5,TRBJ1-3,.